This section outlines one T cell receptor beta chain sequence together with its context. These data belong to a study of monozygotic twins with inflammatory bowel disease. This CDR3 region has 17 residues. Germline V gene lookup returns CDR1 SGHRS and CDR2 YFSETQ. From the 5' RACE reads, TCRdb lists one entry per CDR3 protein and no DNA. The table lists under 200,000 distinct CDR3 sequences. This rearrangement joins TRBV5-1 to TRBJ1-1; TCRdb returns TRBD1, unconfirmable since there is no DNA. The sequence was obtained from a human donor with ulcerative colitis or Crohn's disease, or a healthy co-twin of an affected twin (not recorded which). The sample consisted of blood. CDR3 sequence reads: CASSFRGTASENTEAFF.